This T cell receptor beta chain was obtained from a study of CD8 T cells in Susac syndrome. Study-wide findings and caveats: The number of individuals included in the study's TCR sequencing and HLA analysis was acknowledged as relatively small.

A note on this clonotype: Its antigen remains unidentified.

The study sequenced TCR beta in blood CD8+ and CD4+ T cells. The multiple sclerosis control group consisted of treatment-naive patients whose relapsing-remitting disease, which was either stable or active, fulfilled revised McDonald criteria. cDNA came from about 0.5 to 1 ug RNA primed by random hexamers. An immunoSEQ multiplex PCR amplified TCR beta CDR3 over 54 Vbeta and 13 Jbeta. TCRdb reanalysed the immunoSEQ multiplex PCR reads using MiXCR and keeps one entry per CDR3 protein. The sample contains around 280,000 distinct CDR3 sequences, about 91% of which appear only once. Unmatched junction bases numbered 3, after V lost 5 bases and J lost 3 bases. Germline values: CDR1 SGHTA, CDR2 FQGNSA. This CDR3 contains 14 residues.

This clonotype was sampled from a human donor with multiple sclerosis. The chain has TRBV7-2 and TRBJ2-1, with 8 bases matching TRBD2. The specimen sequenced was CD4+ T cells from PBMCs. CDR3 bases: TGTGCCAGCAGCCCCACTAGCGGCTACAATGAGCAGTTCTTC. It yields the protein CASSPTSGYNEQFF.